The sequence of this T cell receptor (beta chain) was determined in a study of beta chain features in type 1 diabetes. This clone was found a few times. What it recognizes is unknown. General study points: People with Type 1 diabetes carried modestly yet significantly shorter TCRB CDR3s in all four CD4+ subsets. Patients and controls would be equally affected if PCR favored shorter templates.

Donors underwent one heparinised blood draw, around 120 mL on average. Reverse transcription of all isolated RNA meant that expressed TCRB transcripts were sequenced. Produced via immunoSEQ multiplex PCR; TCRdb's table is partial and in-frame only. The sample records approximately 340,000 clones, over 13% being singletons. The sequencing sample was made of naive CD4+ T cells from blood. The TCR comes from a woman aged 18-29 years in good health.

DNA of the CDR3: TGTGCCTGGTCCATCCCGGGGAGAGTGTGGAACTATGGCTACACCTTC. Protein: CAWSIPGRVWNYGYTF. The V gene is TRBV30, the J gene TRBJ1-2; D unresolved. The germline gives CDR1 GTSNPN, CDR2 SVGIG (reference sequence). This CDR3 has 16 residues. Trimming left V 5 bases short and J 2 bases short, with 21 bases between.